Below, 14 T cell receptor beta chains from the same sample are listed, as sequenced in a study of OX40 agonist ivuxolimab in advanced cancers. The repertoire was sequenced with immunoSEQ multiplex PCR; TCRdb's copy has only in-frame clones and lacks some. The sample includes approximately 60,000 clones, about 90% of them seen just once. The specimen was CD4+ or CD8+ T cells sorted from blood, collected in a trial of the OX40 agonist ivuxolimab. All receptors come from an adult with an advanced solid tumor such as melanoma, head and neck, liver or kidney cancer.

This clone was recorded only once. The genes are TRBV23-1 and TRBJ1-5, with D uncertain. TRBV23-1 is known as an ORF, though its function is uncertain. CDR3 length: 19 amino acids. V lost 2 bases and J 7 bases, leaving 27 bases between the germline ends. The CDR3 loop is CASSQNQTPLRKGGQPQHF. Here the CDR3 DNA reads TGCGCCAGCAGTCAAAACCAAACTCCATTACGTAAGGGAGGGCAGCCCCAGCATTTT.

This clone was detected only once. The chain carries TRBV7-8 and TRBJ2-5; D remains ambiguous. Trimming removed 1 base at V and 7 bases at J, with 13 bases between. CDR1 and CDR2 (germline): SGHVS, FQNEAQ. This CDR3 region has 14 residues. The CDR3 nucleotides are TGTGCCAGCAGCTTAGTCGGGCCCTCGGGGACCCAGTACTTC. Residues: CASSLVGPSGTQYF.

The genes are TRBV9 and TRBJ1-2, with D uncertain. The V gene's germline CDR1 is SGDLS and CDR2 YYNGEE. Trimming removed 7 bases from V and 2 bases from J, with 12 bases in between. The CDR3 runs to 13 residues. The DNA of the CDR3 is TGTGCCAGCTCTGGTGCGATAAACTATGGCTACACCTTC. Translation: CASSGAINYGYTF.

This chain links TRBV19 with TRBJ2-5, with D unclear. Germline CDR1 LNHDA, CDR2 SQIVND (reference sequence). This CDR3 spans 13 amino acids. V lost 3 bases to trimming and J lost 4 bases, with 9 bases between them. Here the CDR3 DNA reads TGTGCCAGTAGTATTGCTAGGGCAGAGACCCAGTACTTC. It codes for CASSIARAETQYF.

The chain couples TRBV6-1 to TRBJ2-7; TRBD1 matches 7 bases. CDR3 length: 15 residues. The ends lost 3 bases at V and 0 bases at J; junction bases unmatched: 5. Germline CDR1 MNHNS, CDR2 SASEGT. The CDR3 loop is CASSETTGSSYEQYF. CDR3 in DNA: TGTGCCAGCAGTGAGACGACAGGGAGCTCCTACGAGCAGTACTTC.

V usage is TRBV28 and J usage is TRBJ2-7; D is uncertain. The CDR3 runs 15 residues. V was clipped by 2 bases and J by 2 bases, with 13 bases between them. Germline loops: CDR1 MDHEN, CDR2 SYDVKM. In DNA form, the CDR3 reads TGTGCCAGCAGTTTACTGGCTCAAAACCCCTACGAGCAGTACTTC. This codes for CASSLLAQNPYEQYF.

The V call is TRBV10-3, the J call TRBJ2-1; 10 positions match TRBD2. The CDR3 loop spans 19 amino acids. Trimming removed 4 bases from V and 6 bases from J; junction bases left unmatched: 18. Germline V gene sequence: CDR1 ENHRY, CDR2 SYGVKD. The CDR3, as DNA: TGTGCCATCAGTGGCGTCGGAGGGGGAAGGCTAGCGGGAGCCAATGAGCAGTTCTTC. It translates to CAISGVGGGRLAGANEQFF.

DNA of the CDR3: TGTGCCAGCAGCGTTGGACTAGCGGTCACAGATACGCAGTATTTT. It codes for CASSVGLAVTDTQYF. V gene TRBV9 combines with J gene TRBJ2-3, with 10 nucleotides matching TRBD2. Germline-derived CDR1 and CDR2 are SGDLS and YYNGEE. With 2 bases clipped from V and 2 bases from J, the junction kept 2 bases outside the gene matches. The CDR3 runs to 15 residues.

This rearrangement joins TRBV19 to TRBJ1-1, with TRBD1 matching 9 bases. The V gene's germline CDR1 is LNHDA and CDR2 SQIVND (reference sequence). Trimming removed 7 bases from V and 5 bases from J; junction bases left unmatched: 8. The CDR3 is 14 residues long. This CDR3 reads CASNTGGTSTEAFF. The CDR3 nucleotides read TGTGCCAGTAATACAGGGGGCACGTCGACTGAAGCTTTCTTT.

V and J are TRBV5-6 and TRBJ1-2, with a tentative D call TRBD1 (5 bases). From germline, CDR1 is SGHDT and CDR2 YYEEEE. V lost 1 base to trimming and J lost 0 bases, with 13 bases between them. The CDR3 totals 16 residues. DNA of the CDR3: TGTGCCAGCAGCTTGACTTCAGGGTCGGCTAACTATGGCTACACCTTC. Encoded protein: CASSLTSGSANYGYTF.

The rearrangement uses TRBV5-6 and TRBJ2-3, with D hard to call. Trimming shortened V by 2 bases and J by 2 bases, and 3 bases separated the two germline ends. CDR1 is SGHDT, CDR2 YYEEEE, per germline. This CDR3 is built from 12 residues. Written as DNA, the CDR3 is TGTGCCAGCAGCTTCCCCACAGATACGCAGTATTTT. Translation: CASSFPTDTQYF.

The chain combines TRBV28 with TRBJ2-7; 9 positions agree with TRBD1. Germline CDR1 is MDHEN and CDR2 is SYDVKM. The CDR3 is 12 amino acids. The ends lost 9 bases at V and 5 bases at J; junction bases unmatched: 5. The CDR3: CASLGQGNEQYF. CDR3 DNA: TGTGCCAGTCTGGGACAGGGTAACGAGCAGTACTTC.

This clone was seen a single time. The J gene is TRBJ2-4, the V gene TRBV5-1; D may be TRBD2 (5 bases). The CDR3 is made up of 15 amino acids. V shed 4 bases and J shed 9 bases, with 20 bases lying between them. Germline lookup yields CDR1 SGHRS and CDR2 YFSETQ. The CDR3 loop reads CASSLDGDRVSIQYF. CDR3 in DNA: TGCGCCAGCAGCCTGGACGGGGATCGCGTAAGCATTCAGTACTTC.

This chain uses TRBV7-9 with TRBJ2-7; D not resolved. Germline lookup yields CDR1 SEHNR and CDR2 FQNEAQ (reference sequence). The CDR3 has 13 residues. Trimming shortened V by 4 bases and J by 6 bases, and 13 bases separated the two germline ends. CDR3 amino acids: CASSSRAGSEQYF. CDR3 DNA: TGTGCCAGCAGCTCCCGTGCCGGCAGCGAGCAGTACTTC.